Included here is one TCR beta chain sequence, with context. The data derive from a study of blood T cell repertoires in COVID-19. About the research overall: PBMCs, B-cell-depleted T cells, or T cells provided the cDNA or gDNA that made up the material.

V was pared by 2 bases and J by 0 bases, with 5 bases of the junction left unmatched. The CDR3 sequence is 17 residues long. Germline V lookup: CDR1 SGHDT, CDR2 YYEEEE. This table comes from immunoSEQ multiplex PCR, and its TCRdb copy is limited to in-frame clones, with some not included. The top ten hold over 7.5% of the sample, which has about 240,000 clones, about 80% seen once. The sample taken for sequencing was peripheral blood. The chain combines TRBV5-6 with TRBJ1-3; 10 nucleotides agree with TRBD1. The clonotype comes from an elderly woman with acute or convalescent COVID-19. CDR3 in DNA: TGTGCCAGCAGCTTTTTCGACAGGGGGCTCTCTGGAAACACCATATATTTT. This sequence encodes CASSFFDRGLSGNTIYF.